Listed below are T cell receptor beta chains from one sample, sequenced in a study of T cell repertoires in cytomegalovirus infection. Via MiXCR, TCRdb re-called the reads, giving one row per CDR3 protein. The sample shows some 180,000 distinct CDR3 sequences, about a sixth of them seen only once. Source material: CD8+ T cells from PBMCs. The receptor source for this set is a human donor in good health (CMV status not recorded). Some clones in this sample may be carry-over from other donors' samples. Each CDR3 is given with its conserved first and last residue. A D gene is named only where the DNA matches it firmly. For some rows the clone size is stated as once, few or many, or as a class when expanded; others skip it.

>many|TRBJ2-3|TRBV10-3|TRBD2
TGTGCCTCTCGGGGGGGCCAAAGCACAGATACGCAGTATTTT
CASRGGQSTDTQYF
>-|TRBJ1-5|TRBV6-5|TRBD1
TGTGCCAGCAGTTACCCCGGGACAGGGAAGTATCAGCCCCAGCATTTT
CASSYPGTGKYQPQHF
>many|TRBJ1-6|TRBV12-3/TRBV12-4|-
TGTGCCAGCAGGGTCCCAGGGGCAGGTTCACCCCTCCACTTT
CASRVPGAGSPLHF
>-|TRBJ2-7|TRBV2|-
TGTGCCAGCAGTGAGGAGGGGCAGGGGCAGAGGGAGCAGTACTTC
CASSEEGQGQREQYF
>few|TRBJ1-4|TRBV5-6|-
TGTGCCAGCAGCTTGGGGGCAATGGGATTTTTTAATGAAAAACTGTTTTTT
CASSLGAMGFFNEKLFF
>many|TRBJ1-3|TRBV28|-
TGTGCCACAGCTGCGGGAAACTCTGGAAACACCATATATTTT
CATAAGNSGNTIYF
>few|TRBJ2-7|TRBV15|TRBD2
TGTGCCACCAGCAGAGATAGCGCGGGGGGAGTCTACGAGCAGTACTTC
CATSRDSAGGVYEQYF
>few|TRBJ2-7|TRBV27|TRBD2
TGTGCCAGCAGTCATCAGCGGGAGGCCTCCTACGAGCAGTACTTC
CASSHQREASYEQYF
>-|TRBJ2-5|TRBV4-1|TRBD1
TGCGCCAGCAGCCAATGGGACAGCCAAGAGACCCAGTACTTC
CASSQWDSQETQYF
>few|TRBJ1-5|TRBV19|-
TGTGCCAGCGGGTTGGCTAGCAATCAGCCCCAGCATTTT
CASGLASNQPQHF
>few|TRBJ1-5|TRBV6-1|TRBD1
TGTGCCAGCCACCGACAGGGAATCCCCAATCAGCCCCAGCATTTT
CASHRQGIPNQPQHF
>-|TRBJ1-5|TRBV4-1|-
TGCGCCAGCAGCCAAGGGGACACATCCCAGCCCCAGCATTTT
CASSQGDTSQPQHF
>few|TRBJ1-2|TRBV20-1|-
TGCAGTGCTAGAGACACGACTAACTATGGCTACACCTTC
CSARDTTNYGYTF
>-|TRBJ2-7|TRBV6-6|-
TGTGCCAGCAGTTCCACGGCACCTGAGAGCTCCTACGAGCAGTACTTC
CASSSTAPESSYEQYF
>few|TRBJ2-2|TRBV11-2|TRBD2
TGTGCCAGCAGTTTGAGCGGGGAGAACACCGGGGAGCTGTTTTTT
CASSLSGENTGELFF
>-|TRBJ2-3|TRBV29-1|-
TGCAGCGTTGAAGGGGACGGGGACACAGATACGCAGTATTTT
CSVEGDGDTDTQYF
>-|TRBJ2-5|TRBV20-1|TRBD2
TGCAGTGCTTTCCGGACTAGCGGGGGGGAGACCCAGTACTTC
CSAFRTSGGETQYF
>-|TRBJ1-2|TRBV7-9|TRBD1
TGTGCCAGCAGCTTCGGGACAGAAGCGAACTATGGCTACACCTTC
CASSFGTEANYGYTF
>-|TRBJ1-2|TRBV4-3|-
TGCGCCAGCAGCCAGATTGCCCTTGGGGGCTATGGCTACACCTTC
CASSQIALGGYGYTF